Listed below are T cell receptor beta chains from one sample, sequenced in a study of vaccination effects on CD4 cells after COVID-19. Clones were sequenced by immunoSEQ multiplex PCR, and TCRdb holds only the in-frame ones, with some missing. This sample yields about 46,000 clones, of which about 74% are seen a single time; just over 8.5% belongs to the top ten. No antigen is known for these receptors. Specimen: CD4+ T cells from PBMCs cultured without peptide, collected before COVID-19 vaccination. The origin of the receptors is a human donor who had a prior SARS-CoV-2 infection. The CDR3 runs from the conserved cysteine through the conserved F or W. A D gene is named only where the DNA matches it firmly. The listing skips clone size in some rows; elsewhere it reads once, few, many or a size class.

clone_size j_call d_call v_call cdr3_aa cdr3_nt
few TRBJ1-3 . TRBV2 CASSEVPSGNTIYF TGTGCCAGCAGTGAGGTCCCCTCTGGAAACACCATATATTTT
. TRBJ2-3 . TRBV3-1/TRBV3-2 CASSQGPSQYF TGTGCCAGCAGCCAAGGTCCTAGTCAGTATTTT
few TRBJ2-2 . TRBV29-1 CSARGQNTGELFF TGCAGCGCCCGCGGGCAGAACACCGGGGAGCTGTTTTTT
few TRBJ1-5 . TRBV2 CASKEGVSNQPQHF TGTGCCAGCAAAGAGGGGGTTAGCAATCAGCCCCAGCATTTT
. TRBJ2-5 . TRBV20-1 CSASGETQYF TGCAGTGCTTCCGGAGAGACCCAGTACTTC
. TRBJ1-2 . TRBV18 CASSFAAGDNYGYTF TGTGCCAGCTCATTTGCCGCGGGGGATAACTATGGCTACACCTTC
. TRBJ2-3 . TRBV18 CASEFRTRTDTQYF TGTGCCAGCGAATTTCGGACTCGCACAGATACGCAGTATTTT
. TRBJ1-3 . TRBV5-1 CASSFSGSGSGNTIYF TGCGCCAGCAGCTTTTCAGGCTCCGGGTCGGGAAACACCATATATTTT
. TRBJ2-2 . TRBV18 CASSPFGSPGELFF TGTGCCAGCTCACCTTTCGGATCGCCCGGGGAGCTGTTTTTT
few TRBJ2-7 . TRBV18 CASSPGEQYF TGTGCCAGCTCACCGGGGGAGCAGTACTTC
. TRBJ2-5 TRBD2 TRBV28 CASVPVGGAGETQYF TGTGCCAGCGTACCGGTCGGGGGGGCCGGGGAGACCCAGTACTTC
. TRBJ1-6 TRBD1 TRBV5-6 CASSPYEGAILYNSPLHF TGTGCCAGCAGCCCCTACGAGGGGGCGATTCTCTATAATTCACCCCTCCACTTT
. TRBJ2-7 . TRBV27 CASSFHRNPYEQYF TGTGCCAGCAGTTTTCACAGGAACCCCTACGAGCAGTACTTC
. TRBJ2-3 . TRBV4-3 CASSQGRGTFTDTQYF TGCGCCAGCAGCCAAGGCCGGGGGACTTTCACAGATACGCAGTATTTT
. TRBJ1-2 . TRBV5-4 CASSLYLGRMTNYGYTF TGTGCCAGCAGCTTGTACCTGGGACGGATGACTAACTATGGCTACACCTTC
. TRBJ1-5 TRBD1 TRBV18 CASSPGDPGGSFKQPQHF TGTGCCAGCTCACCAGGAGATCCAGGGGGCTCCTTCAAGCAGCCCCAGCATTTT
. TRBJ1-4 TRBD1 TRBV30 CAWSVRTGTNEKLFF TGTGCCTGGAGTGTACGGACAGGGACGAATGAAAAACTGTTTTTT
once TRBJ2-5 . TRBV5-6 CASSLVGFQETQYF TGTGCCAGCAGCTTGGTGGGGTTTCAAGAGACCCAGTACTTC
once TRBJ2-2 . TRBV18 CASSGLLAGELFF TGTGCCAGCTCCGGACTCTTGGCCGGGGAGCTGTTTTTT
. TRBJ1-1 . TRBV5-1 CASSLEGTEAFF TGCGCCAGCAGCTTGGAGGGCACTGAAGCTTTCTTT
. TRBJ2-2 . TRBV7-6 CASSHHTGYDTGELFF TGTGCCAGCAGTCATCATACAGGGTATGACACCGGGGAGCTGTTTTTT
. TRBJ1-2 TRBD1 TRBV25-1 CASSRQGGDYGYTF TGTGCCAGCAGCAGACAGGGAGGAGACTATGGCTACACCTTC
once TRBJ2-1 TRBD2 TRBV7-8 CASSPLAGFYNEQFF TGTGCCAGCAGCCCGCTAGCGGGATTTTACAATGAGCAGTTCTTC
. TRBJ2-3 . TRBV7-9 CASSLGASVGTDTQYF TGTGCCAGCAGCTTAGGAGCTAGCGTAGGCACAGATACGCAGTATTTT
. TRBJ1-2 . TRBV2 CASSETRGQGYGYTF TGTGCCAGCAGTGAAACCAGGGGCCAGGGCTATGGCTACACCTTC
. TRBJ2-3 TRBD2 TRBV6-5 CASSLTSGRSDTQYF TGTGCCAGCAGCCTTACTAGCGGGAGGTCAGATACGCAGTATTTT
. TRBJ2-3 TRBD2 TRBV24-1 CATRGLADTDTQYF TGTGCCACCAGGGGACTAGCGGACACAGATACGCAGTATTTT
. TRBJ1-1 . TRBV5-4 CASSSPAGSDTEAFF TGTGCCAGCAGCAGCCCCGCAGGGTCAGACACTGAAGCTTTCTTT
. TRBJ1-2 TRBD1 TRBV7-8 CASSSSSQGAGGYTF TGTGCCAGCAGCTCATCGTCACAGGGGGCTGGGGGCTACACCTTC
. TRBJ2-7 . TRBV3-1/TRBV3-2 CASSQGFAGLNEQYF TGTGCCAGCAGCCAAGGTTTTGCGGGACTTAACGAGCAGTACTTC
. TRBJ2-3 . TRBV7-2 CASSLAPRDTQYF TGTGCCAGCAGCTTGGCCCCCCGGGATACGCAGTATTTT
once TRBJ1-5 TRBD1 TRBV6-5 CASSHRQGENQPQHF TGTGCCAGCAGTCACCGACAGGGTGAAAATCAGCCCCAGCATTTT
. TRBJ2-7 . TRBV5-1 CASSSVRTAYEQYF TGCGCCAGCAGCTCGGTGCGGACGGCCTACGAGCAGTACTTC
. TRBJ1-1 TRBD1 TRBV5-8 CASSTWTGGEGMNTEAFF TGTGCCAGCAGCACCTGGACAGGGGGCGAGGGCATGAACACTGAAGCTTTCTTT
. TRBJ2-1 . TRBV5-4 CASSLGLDEQFF TGTGCCAGCAGCTTGGGACTAGATGAGCAGTTCTTC
. TRBJ1-1 . TRBV5-6 CASSLIGRTEAFF TGTGCCAGCAGCTTGATCGGGAGGACTGAAGCTTTCTTT
. TRBJ2-7 . TRBV7-3 CASSLGGGPYEQYF TGTGCCAGCAGCCTAGGCGGGGGCCCCTACGAGCAGTACTTC
. TRBJ2-5 . TRBV18 CASSPRQVTGLETQYF TGTGCCAGCTCACCTAGACAGGTCACCGGACTAGAGACCCAGTACTTC
. TRBJ2-3 TRBD2 TRBV7-9 CASSSNRGGHPSTDTQYF TGTGCCAGCAGCTCGAACCGGGGGGGACACCCTAGCACAGATACGCAGTATTTT
. TRBJ1-2 . TRBV5-1 CASSLAGNYGYTF TGCGCCAGCAGCTTGGCAGGGAACTATGGCTACACCTTC
. TRBJ2-1 . TRBV5-4 CASSLASVAYNEQFF TGTGCCAGCAGCTTGGCATCGGTCGCCTACAATGAGCAGTTCTTC
. TRBJ2-3 TRBD1 TRBV24-1 CATSDSGGEADTQYF TGTGCCACCAGTGACTCAGGGGGCGAGGCAGATACGCAGTATTTT
. TRBJ1-4 . TRBV19 CASSITATNEKLFF TGTGCCAGTAGTATTACAGCAACTAATGAAAAACTGTTTTTT
. TRBJ2-3 . TRBV7-3 CASSLRGGIRYTDTQYF TGTGCCAGCAGCTTAAGAGGGGGGATTAGGTACACAGATACGCAGTATTTT
. TRBJ2-1 . TRBV11-2 CASSLPWSEQFF TGTGCCAGCAGCTTACCCTGGAGCGAGCAGTTCTTC
. TRBJ1-6 . TRBV12-5 CASPGPSMGNSPLHF TGTGCTAGCCCCGGGCCCTCAATGGGGAATTCACCCCTCCACTTT
few TRBJ2-7 . TRBV6-6 CASSYFSNSYEQYF TGTGCCAGCAGTTACTTTTCCAATTCCTACGAGCAGTACTTC
. TRBJ1-2 . TRBV19 CASSQDFYGYTF TGTGCCAGTAGTCAAGACTTCTATGGCTACACCTTC
. TRBJ2-3 . TRBV7-2 CASSSDYGIVTQYF TGTGCCAGCAGTTCCGACTACGGGATTGTTACGCAGTATTTT
. TRBJ1-3 . TRBV6-2/TRBV6-3 CASRPQPNSGNTIYF TGTGCCAGCAGACCTCAACCAAACTCTGGAAACACCATATATTTT
. TRBJ2-5 . TRBV7-2 CASSAAPWGWGETQYF TGTGCCAGCAGCGCCGCCCCCTGGGGTTGGGGGGAGACCCAGTACTTC
. TRBJ2-1 TRBD2 TRBV6-1 CASSGGLAATYNEQFF TGTGCCAGCAGTGGTGGACTAGCGGCAACCTACAATGAGCAGTTCTTC
. TRBJ2-7 . TRBV27 CASNTQGPASEQYF TGTGCCAGCAATACACAGGGACCTGCTAGCGAGCAGTACTTC
. TRBJ1-2 . TRBV18 CASSYGYTF TGTGCCAGCTCTTATGGCTACACCTTC
. TRBJ1-2 . TRBV4-3 CASSQGNYGYTF TGCGCCAGCAGCCAGGGTAACTATGGCTACACCTTC
once TRBJ2-1 . TRBV5-6 CASSSTTRSLNEQFF TGTGCCAGCAGCTCCACGACTAGGTCCCTCAATGAGCAGTTCTTC
few TRBJ1-2 . TRBV2 CASSEAGNYGYTF TGTGCCAGCAGTGAAGCAGGGAACTATGGCTACACCTTC
. TRBJ2-5 . TRBV29-1 CSVGDLEETQYF TGCAGCGTTGGAGACCTAGAAGAGACCCAGTACTTC
. TRBJ1-4 . TRBV4-3 CASSQNPATNEKLFF TGCGCCAGCAGCCAAAACCCTGCAACTAATGAAAAACTGTTTTTT
. TRBJ1-2 . TRBV9 CASSVGTGNTNYGYTF TGTGCCAGCAGCGTAGGAACAGGGAACACTAACTATGGCTACACCTTC